This TCR beta chain was identified in a study of PD-1 blockade in classical Hodgkin lymphoma (TCRdb year 2020). The study in broad terms: Nivolumab dosing was 3 mg/kg intravenously every 2 weeks, continuing until either disease progression or unacceptable toxicity. The study used TCR beta sequencing and CyTOF to define a peripheral blood immune signature of response to PD-1 blockade in classical Hodgkin lymphoma. Overall study results and their limits: Trial patients achieving complete response had baseline diversity similar to newly diagnosed patients, whereas partial responders and progressors had significantly lower diversity. A significant rise by C4D1 was seen in CD4+ but not CD8+ TCR diversity (p=0.0027 vs p=0.16), with the rise being most apparent in complete responders (p=0.02). Baseline TCR diversity was reported to be lower in newly diagnosed patients than in healthy donors, and even lower in relapsed/refractory patients. Only a single clinical trial cohort was studied, and what caused the repertoire differences, possibly disease activity or prior therapy, remained undefined. Diversity was lower in patients who began nivolumab less than 1 year after ASCT, so these patients were left out of later analyses to avoid confounding by immune reconstitution.

V loses 10 bases, J loses 0 bases, and the germline ends lie 17 bases apart. The CDR3 spans 14 residues, from the cysteine through the phenylalanine. Left in the record is the CDR3 DNA by itself, 42 bases read in frame from the first base. The Qiagen DNeasy kit was used to extract genomic DNA from unsorted PBMCs and from the negatively selected CD4+ and CD8+ fractions. TCR beta CDR3 regions were amplified by immunoSEQ multiplex PCR using primers annealing to V and J segments. A synthetic immune receptor repertoire was used to minimize amplification bias, and any residual bias was removed computationally once sequencing was done. The study's processing was this. Custom Python scripts were used to quantify repertoire diversity as the Shannon entropy index. Unsorted, CD4+ and CD8+ repertoires were analyzed separately, except for combined analyses in which CD4+ and CD8+ sequences were merged in silico. Clonal expansion was defined as at least a 2-fold frequency increase after treatment relative to C1D1, with a pseudocount of 0.5 for undetected baseline clones. Singleton clones were defined as clones with 0 or 1 copy at C1D1, and non-singleton clones were defined as clones with 2 or more copies. Clones expanded in unsorted samples were labelled as CD4+, CD8+ or unknown by matching protein sequences in sorted samples from the same patient. Wilcoxon tests on paired samples were used to test changes in diversity from C1D1 to C4D1. This is the immuneACCESS table as TCRdb keeps it, with only in-frame sequences that have V and J called. A part of the clones is gone; compared with another copy, unresolved V genes explain less than half, and the rest is unexplained. Clone size and the V and J calls come from that table; the DNA yielded D and trimming. The sample table contains 72,000 or so clones; only one count was recorded for 90% to 95% of them. The ten largest account for approximately 8.2% of the sample.

A word on this clone: Its antigen is not yet known. No much larger clone is present one base from it, and per-base qualities are unavailable.

The time point label corresponds to: cycle 1 day 1 (C1D1), immediately before nivolumab initiation. Relapse after autologous stem cell transplantation had occurred in all trial patients, and cohorts A, B and C were distinguished by prior brentuximab vedotin exposure. The trial cohort included 50 to 60 patients with relapsed/refractory classical Hodgkin lymphoma, and each patient had a best overall response of complete response, partial response or progressive disease. Single-agent nivolumab was administered to trial patients in the multi-cohort phase II CheckMate 205 trial. Best overall response was determined by an independent review committee according to the 2007 International Working Group response criteria. Trial PBMCs were obtained immediately prior to nivolumab initiation (C1D1) and on therapy at cycle 2 day 1 and cycle 4 day 1. After peripheral blood was drawn into 8 mL Vacutainer Cell Preparation Tubes, PBMCs were isolated by centrifugation and then cryopreserved.

The sequence was collected from a human donor with classical Hodgkin lymphoma. Source: peripheral blood mononuclear cells (PBMCs), taken at baseline. The chain is assembled from TRBV5-3 and TRBJ2-7, with TRBD2 as a weak D call on 6 bases. TRBV5-3 is an ORF; its function is uncertain. The DNA is as follows: TGTGCCTCTACGGGACTCACAAGCTCCTACGAGCAGTACTTC. The resulting protein is CASTGLTSSYEQYF.